This T cell receptor beta chain was captured by sequencing in a study of OX40 agonist ivuxolimab in advanced cancers. Study as a whole: While on treatment, patients had intravenous ivuxolimab at 0.01 to 10 mg/kg every 2 weeks. Head and neck, renal cell, melanoma or hepatocellular carcinoma were the cancers that dose-escalation patients had. Antecedent anti-PD-1, anti-PD-L1 or anti-CTLA-4 therapy was permissible, with under 50% having received some.

CDR3 length equals 16 residues. Trimming removed 5 bases from V and 8 bases from J; junction bases left unmatched: 13. Germline V lookup: CDR1 SGHTA, CDR2 FQGNSA. Exclusion applied to patients with autoimmune disease history or systemic immunosuppression. The data were produced by immunoSEQ multiplex PCR, yet TCRdb's version contains in-frame clones alone and is incomplete. The table shows 50,000 or so clones, with approximately 88% occurring only once. The source is an adult with an advanced solid tumor such as melanoma, head and neck, liver or kidney cancer. The chain couples TRBV7-2 to TRBJ2-2, with 8 positions matching TRBD1. The sequencing used CD4+ or CD8+ T cells sorted from blood, collected in a trial of the OX40 agonist ivuxolimab. CDR3 protein: CASSLQTGTGLGELFF. The CDR3, as DNA: TGTGCCAGCAGCCTCCAAACCGGGACAGGTCTTGGGGAGCTGTTTTTT.